This T cell receptor (beta chain) came from a study of T cells in Graves' hyperthyroidism and ophthalmopathy. In germline, CDR1 is MNHNS, CDR2 SASEGT. The CDR3 extends over 16 amino acids. V shed 5 bases and J shed 0 bases, with 17 bases lying between them. This clonotype was counted at least ten times. TCR beta CDR3 region amplification was performed from RNA transcripts. The HTBI primer set served for first-round RT-PCR of the TCR CDR3. TCRdb re-called the multiplex PCR reads through MiXCR, storing one row per CDR3 protein. The table shows 600,000 or so distinct CDR3 sequences, with around 14% occurring only once.

The chain couples TRBV6-1 to TRBJ2-7; no firm D call. The material sequenced was blood. The sequence was obtained from a woman aged 18-29 years with Graves' ophthalmopathy. CDR3 in amino acids: CASSSPPESASYEQYF. CDR3 nucleotide sequence: TGTGCCAGCAGTTCCCCCCCGGAATCGGCCTCCTACGAGCAGTACTTC.